This TCR beta chain was sequenced for a study of blood T cells in healthy people across ages. Whole-study findings and limits: Strong correlation was found linking TCR beta diversity to naive T cell percentage.

V gave up 4 bases and J gave up 3 bases, with 16 bases separating them. The germline gives CDR1 SQVTM, CDR2 ANQGSEA. The CDR3 loop spans 15 amino acids. A sample-barcoded 5' primer and a J-beta primer mix were used in a second PCR of about 7 to 12 cycles. Paired-end reads containing CDR3 totaled no fewer than 2.5 million for each sample. TCRdb used MiXCR to reprocess the 5' RACE reads, holding one entry per CDR3 protein. Here the sample spans about 810,000 distinct CDR3 sequences, 30% to 45% being singletons. As concerns this clonotype: What it recognizes is unknown.

Per sample, no less than 5 micrograms of total RNA were extracted. Sequencing input: blood. This clonotype was obtained from a man aged 18-30 years in good health. This rearrangement joins TRBV29-1 to TRBJ1-5; D remains ambiguous. Here the CDR3 DNA reads TGCAGCGTTGTTCCGAGCGGGCAGGCCAATCAGCCCCAGCATTTT. It specifies CSVVPSGQANQPQHF.